Listed below are T cell receptor beta chains from one sample, sequenced in a study of T cells in Graves' hyperthyroidism and ophthalmopathy. TCRdb redid the calling of the multiplex PCR reads with MiXCR, one entry per CDR3 protein. The sample records 620,000 or so distinct CDR3 sequences, about 14% being singletons. Specimen: blood. These receptors all stem from a woman in her fifties or sixties with Graves' ophthalmopathy. The CDR3 runs from the conserved cysteine through the conserved F or W. The D gene is left open where the match is weak. The size entry is marked missing in some rows and otherwise reads once, few, many or a size class.

v_call,clone_size,j_call,d_call,cdr3_aa,cdr3_nt
TRBV30,many,TRBJ1-1,TRBD1,CAWAGQGEAFF,TGTGCCTGGGCGGGACAGGGTGAAGCTTTCTTT
TRBV6-2/TRBV6-3,few,TRBJ2-5,TRBD2,CASTPRTSGRLQETQYF,TGTGCCAGCACTCCTCGGACTAGCGGGCGTTTGCAAGAGACCCAGTACTTC
TRBV25-1,NA,TRBJ2-1,TRBD1,CASSDRGGTGEYNEQFF,TGTGCCAGCAGTGATAGGGGGGGGACAGGGGAATACAATGAGCAGTTCTTC
TRBV14,NA,TRBJ2-2,NA,CASSQLPLWTGELFF,TGTGCCAGCAGCCAACTACCCCTGTGGACCGGGGAGCTGTTTTTT
TRBV16,few,TRBJ2-5,NA,CASSQSRNQETQYF,TGTGCCAGCAGCCAATCGAGGAACCAAGAGACCCAGTACTTC
TRBV4-3,NA,TRBJ2-1,NA,CASSQFGRGNEQFF,TGCGCCAGCAGCCAATTTGGGCGGGGCAATGAGCAGTTCTTC
TRBV20-1,few,TRBJ2-7,NA,CSATLMTRLSGEQYF,TGCAGTGCTACACTCATGACCCGGTTGAGTGGCGAGCAGTACTTC
TRBV7-8,many,TRBJ1-1,TRBD1,CASSSGTGGLIFTEAFF,TGTGCCAGCAGCTCGGGGACAGGGGGCCTTATCTTCACTGAAGCTTTCTTT
TRBV20-1,few,TRBJ1-4,NA,CSARLQGWANEKLFF,TGCAGTGCTAGACTACAGGGTTGGGCTAATGAAAAACTGTTTTTT
TRBV7-9,NA,TRBJ2-1,NA,CASTAPTRPRPKNNEQFF,TGTGCCAGCACGGCCCCGACTCGGCCGAGGCCAAAAAACAATGAGCAGTTCTTC
TRBV7-8,NA,TRBJ1-5,NA,CASSLDRRGFKNQPQHF,TGTGCCAGCAGCTTAGATCGACGGGGATTTAAGAATCAGCCCCAGCATTTT
TRBV2,many,TRBJ2-1,TRBD1,CASRLIQGADNEQFF,TGTGCCAGCAGGCTTATACAGGGGGCAGACAATGAGCAGTTCTTC
TRBV6-1,once,TRBJ1-2,TRBD1,CATWTGGDYGYTF,TGTGCCACCTGGACAGGCGGGGACTATGGCTACACCTTC
TRBV9,NA,TRBJ2-1,TRBD2,CASSVVIGLAGELGEQFF,TGTGCCAGCAGCGTAGTTATCGGGCTAGCGGGAGAATTAGGTGAGCAGTTCTTC
TRBV2,many,TRBJ2-5,TRBD2,CASSEAPGREETQYF,TGTGCCAGCAGTGAAGCACCCGGGAGGGAAGAGACCCAGTACTTC
TRBV15,NA,TRBJ2-1,NA,CATSRGEEFNEQFF,TGTGCCACCAGCAGAGGGGAGGAGTTCAATGAGCAGTTCTTC
TRBV5-1,NA,TRBJ1-2,NA,CASRETDYGYTF,TGCGCCAGCAGGGAGACGGACTATGGCTACACCTTC
TRBV7-8,many,TRBJ1-1,NA,CASRTQDFRNTEAFF,TGTGCCAGCAGGACACAGGATTTTCGGAACACTGAAGCTTTCTTT
TRBV6-2/TRBV6-3,many,TRBJ2-6,TRBD1,CASRPIGQGARGANVLTF,TGTGCCAGCAGACCTATCGGACAGGGGGCGCGGGGGGCCAACGTCCTGACTTTC
TRBV5-1,many,TRBJ1-2,NA,CASNDGGRYYGYTF,TGCGCCAGCAATGACGGAGGAAGATACTATGGCTACACCTTC
TRBV9,NA,TRBJ2-7,TRBD2,CASSVAVAGGPMDEQYF,TGTGCCAGCAGCGTAGCTGTAGCGGGAGGGCCGATGGACGAGCAGTACTTC
TRBV18,few,TRBJ1-1,NA,CASSPRALEAFF,TGTGCCAGCTCACCCCGGGCCCTGGAAGCTTTCTTT
TRBV20-1,many,TRBJ2-3,TRBD2,CSAEYGRGTDTQYF,TGCAGTGCCGAGTACGGGAGGGGTACAGATACGCAGTATTTT
TRBV6-1,few,TRBJ1-4,NA,CASRPRQVRGEKLFF,TGTGCCAGCAGACCTAGACAGGTTCGGGGTGAAAAACTGTTTTTT
TRBV20-1,NA,TRBJ1-5,NA,CSARVDSYSNQPQHF,TGCAGTGCTAGAGTCGACAGCTATAGCAATCAGCCCCAGCATTTT
TRBV29-1,many,TRBJ2-6,TRBD1,CSVEDRGPGANVLTF,TGCAGCGTTGAGGACAGGGGGCCTGGGGCCAACGTCCTGACTTTC
TRBV6-1,NA,TRBJ1-5,TRBD1,CASSGQGMGNQPQHF,TGTGCCAGCAGTGGACAGGGGATGGGCAATCAGCCCCAGCATTTT
TRBV11-3,many,TRBJ1-2,TRBD1,CASSFQQGAEGYTF,TGTGCCAGCAGCTTTCAACAGGGGGCAGAGGGCTACACCTTC
TRBV20-1,many,TRBJ1-1,NA,CSAGGGVNGQNTEAFF,TGCAGTGCTGGGGGCGGGGTGAACGGACAGAACACTGAAGCTTTCTTT
TRBV6-5,many,TRBJ2-5,TRBD2,CASSYSASGRETQYF,TGTGCCAGCAGTTACTCGGCTAGCGGTCGAGAGACCCAGTACTTC
TRBV7-3,NA,TRBJ2-1,NA,CASSFKKRREGFF,TGTGCCAGCAGCTTTAAAAAGCGGAGGGAAGGGTTCTTC
TRBV20-1,few,TRBJ1-5,NA,CSARFLSGTLLQPQHF,TGCAGTGCTAGATTCCTTTCGGGGACATTGCTGCAGCCCCAGCATTTT
TRBV2,many,TRBJ1-1,NA,CASRKAGVAGSKAFF,TGTGCCAGCAGAAAAGCTGGTGTGGCAGGGTCAAAAGCTTTCTTT
TRBV6-2/TRBV6-3,NA,TRBJ2-7,NA,CASSYYVGVGYEQYF,TGTGCCAGCAGTTACTATGTGGGAGTGGGCTACGAGCAGTACTTC
TRBV9,few,TRBJ1-2,NA,CASSVGVGERSSYGYTF,TGTGCCAGCAGCGTCGGCGTTGGAGAAAGGTCCTCCTATGGCTACACCTTC
TRBV7-9,few,TRBJ2-3,NA,CASSKGDSTDTQYF,TGTGCCAGCAGTAAAGGGGACTCCACAGATACGCAGTATTTT
TRBV7-8,many,TRBJ1-4,NA,CASSLVRVGSLEKLFF,TGTGCCAGCAGCTTAGTTCGGGTTGGTTCATTGGAAAAACTGTTTTTT
TRBV12-3/TRBV12-4,few,TRBJ2-5,NA,CASTTYNQETQYF,TGTGCCAGCACAACATACAATCAAGAGACCCAGTACTTC
TRBV27,few,TRBJ2-1,TRBD2,CASSPPRLANSWDEQFF,TGTGCCAGCAGTCCGCCAAGACTAGCGAACTCGTGGGATGAGCAGTTCTTC
TRBV19,NA,TRBJ2-7,NA,CASRKPGPIGEQYF,TGTGCCAGTAGGAAACCGGGCCCAATCGGCGAGCAGTACTTC
TRBV18,many,TRBJ2-7,NA,CASSPQGGFLQYF,TGTGCCAGCTCACCACAGGGCGGGTTTCTGCAGTACTTC
TRBV12-3/TRBV12-4,many,TRBJ2-1,TRBD2,CASSRWTSGRNEQFF,TGTGCCAGCAGTCGTTGGACTAGCGGGAGGAATGAGCAGTTCTTC
TRBV25-1,NA,TRBJ2-7,TRBD1,CASSARDRIYEQYF,TGTGCCAGCAGTGCCCGGGACAGAATCTACGAGCAGTACTTC
TRBV2,many,TRBJ2-1,NA,CAGKGLRYNEQFF,TGTGCCGGAAAGGGACTTCGCTACAATGAGCAGTTCTTC